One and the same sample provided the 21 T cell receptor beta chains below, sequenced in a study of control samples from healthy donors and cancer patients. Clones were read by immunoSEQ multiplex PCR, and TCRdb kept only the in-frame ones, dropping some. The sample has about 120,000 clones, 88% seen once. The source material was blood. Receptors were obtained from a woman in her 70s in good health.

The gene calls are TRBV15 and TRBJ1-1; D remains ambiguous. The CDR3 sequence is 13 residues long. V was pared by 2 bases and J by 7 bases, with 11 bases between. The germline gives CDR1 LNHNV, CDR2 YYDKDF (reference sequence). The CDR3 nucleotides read TGTGCCACCAGCAGATACGACCACCTTGAAGCTTTCTTT. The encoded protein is CATSRYDHLEAFF.

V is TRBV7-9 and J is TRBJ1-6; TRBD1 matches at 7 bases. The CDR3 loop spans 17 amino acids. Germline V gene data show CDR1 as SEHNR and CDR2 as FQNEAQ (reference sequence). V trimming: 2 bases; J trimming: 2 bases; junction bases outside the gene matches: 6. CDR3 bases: TGTGCCAGCAGCTTACAGACAGGGTACCCCTATAATTCACCCCTCCACTTT. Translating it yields CASSLQTGYPYNSPLHF. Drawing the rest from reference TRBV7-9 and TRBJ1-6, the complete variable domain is DTGVSQNPRHKITKRGQNVTFRCDPISEHNRLYWYRQTLGQGPEFLTYFQNEAQLEKSRLLSDRFSAERPKGSFSTLEIQRTEQGDSAMYLCASSLQTGYPYNSPLHFGNGTRLTVT.

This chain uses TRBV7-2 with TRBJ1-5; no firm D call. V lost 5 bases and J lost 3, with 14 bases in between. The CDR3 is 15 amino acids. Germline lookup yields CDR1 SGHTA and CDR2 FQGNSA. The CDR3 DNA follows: TGTGCCAGCAGCGGCTCCGGGAGCCTCAATCAGCCCCAGCATTTT. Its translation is CASSGSGSLNQPQHF.

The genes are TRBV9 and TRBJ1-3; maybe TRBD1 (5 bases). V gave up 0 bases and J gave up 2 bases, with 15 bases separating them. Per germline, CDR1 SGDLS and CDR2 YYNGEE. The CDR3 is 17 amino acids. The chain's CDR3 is CASSVAGGGVTGNTIYF. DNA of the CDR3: TGTGCCAGCAGCGTAGCTGGCGGGGGGGTAACTGGAAACACCATATATTTT.

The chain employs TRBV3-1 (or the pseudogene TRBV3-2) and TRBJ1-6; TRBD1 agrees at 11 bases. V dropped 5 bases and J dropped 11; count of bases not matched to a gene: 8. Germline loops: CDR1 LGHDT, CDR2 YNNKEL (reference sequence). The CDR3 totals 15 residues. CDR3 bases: TGTGCCAGCAGCACGGCCGGGACAGGGGGGCCACCCCTCCACTTT. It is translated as CASSTAGTGGPPLHF.

CDR3 sequence (DNA): TGTGCCAGCAGTTCTTTGACTAGCGGGGTACAGACCCAGTACTTC. Translating it yields CASSSLTSGVQTQYF. The V and J genes are TRBV27 and TRBJ2-5; 11 bases align to TRBD2. Germline-derived CDR1 and CDR2 are MNHEY and SMNVEV (reference sequence). V lost 4 bases, J lost 6 bases, and 7 bases stayed unmatched. The CDR3 runs to 15 residues.

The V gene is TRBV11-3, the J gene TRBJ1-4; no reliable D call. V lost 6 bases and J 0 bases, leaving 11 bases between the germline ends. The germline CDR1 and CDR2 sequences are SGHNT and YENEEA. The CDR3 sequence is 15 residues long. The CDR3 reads CASRAGLATNEKLFF. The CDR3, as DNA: TGTGCCAGCAGGGCTGGGTTGGCAACTAATGAAAAACTGTTTTTT.

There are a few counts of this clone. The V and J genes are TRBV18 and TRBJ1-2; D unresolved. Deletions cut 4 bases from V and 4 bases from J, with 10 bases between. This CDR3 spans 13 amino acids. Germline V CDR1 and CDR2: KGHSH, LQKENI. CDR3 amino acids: CASSLGRFYGYTF. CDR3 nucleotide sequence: TGTGCCAGCTCACTAGGACGGTTCTATGGCTACACCTTC.

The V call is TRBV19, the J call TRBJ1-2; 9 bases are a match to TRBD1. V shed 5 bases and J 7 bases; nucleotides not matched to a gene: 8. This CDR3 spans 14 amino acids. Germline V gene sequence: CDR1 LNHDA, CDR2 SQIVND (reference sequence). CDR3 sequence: CASSPGQGRSGYTF. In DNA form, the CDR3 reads TGTGCCAGTAGTCCAGGACAGGGGAGGAGTGGCTACACCTTC.

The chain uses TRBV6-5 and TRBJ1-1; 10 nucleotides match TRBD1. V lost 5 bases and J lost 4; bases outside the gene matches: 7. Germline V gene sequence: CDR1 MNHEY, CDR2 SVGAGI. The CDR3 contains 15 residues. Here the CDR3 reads CASSHGGQGSTEAFF. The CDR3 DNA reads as TGTGCCAGCAGTCACGGGGGACAGGGGAGCACTGAAGCTTTCTTT.

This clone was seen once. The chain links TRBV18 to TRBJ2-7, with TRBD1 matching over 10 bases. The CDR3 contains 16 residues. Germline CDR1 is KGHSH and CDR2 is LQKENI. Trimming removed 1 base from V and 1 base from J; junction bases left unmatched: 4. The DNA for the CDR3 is TGTGCCAGCTCACCACGGGGGGGACAGGGGTCCTACGAGCAGTACTTC. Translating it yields CASSPRGGQGSYEQYF.

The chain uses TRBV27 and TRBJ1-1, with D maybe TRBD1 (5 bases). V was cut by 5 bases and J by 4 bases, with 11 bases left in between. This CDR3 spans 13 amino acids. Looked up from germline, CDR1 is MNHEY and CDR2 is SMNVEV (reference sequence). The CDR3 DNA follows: TGTGCCAGCAGTGAGCAGGGTCGCACTGAAGCTTTCTTT. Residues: CASSEQGRTEAFF.

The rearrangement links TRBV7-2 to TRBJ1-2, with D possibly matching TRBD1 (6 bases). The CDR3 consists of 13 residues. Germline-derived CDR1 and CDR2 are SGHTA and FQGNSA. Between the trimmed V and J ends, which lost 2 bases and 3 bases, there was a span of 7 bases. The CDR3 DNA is TGTGCCAGCAGCTTACGACAGGACTATGGCTACACCTTC. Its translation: CASSLRQDYGYTF. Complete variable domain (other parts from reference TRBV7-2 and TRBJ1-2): GAGVSQSPSNKVTEKGKDVELRCDPISGHTALYWYRQSLGQGLEFLIYFQGNSAPDKSGLPSDRFSAERTGGSVSTLTIQRTQQEDSAVYLCASSLRQDYGYTFGSGTRLTVV.

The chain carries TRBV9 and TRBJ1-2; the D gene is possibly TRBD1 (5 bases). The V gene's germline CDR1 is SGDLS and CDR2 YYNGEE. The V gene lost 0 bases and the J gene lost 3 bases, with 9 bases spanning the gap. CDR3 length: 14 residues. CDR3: CASSVAAGHYGYTF. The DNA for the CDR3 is TGTGCCAGCAGCGTAGCCGCGGGGCACTATGGCTACACCTTC.

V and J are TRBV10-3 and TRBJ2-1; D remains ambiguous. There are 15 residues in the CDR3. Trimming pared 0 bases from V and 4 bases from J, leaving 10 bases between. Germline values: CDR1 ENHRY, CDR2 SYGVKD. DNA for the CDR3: TGTGCCATCAGTGAGTCGGCAGCACGGTACAATGAGCAGTTCTTC. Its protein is CAISESAARYNEQFF.

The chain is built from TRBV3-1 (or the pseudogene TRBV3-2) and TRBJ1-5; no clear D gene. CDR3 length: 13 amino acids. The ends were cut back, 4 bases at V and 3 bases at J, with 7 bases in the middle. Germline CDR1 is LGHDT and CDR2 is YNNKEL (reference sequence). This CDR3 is CASSPVDNQPQHF. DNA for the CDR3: TGTGCCAGCAGCCCCGTTGACAATCAGCCCCAGCATTTT.

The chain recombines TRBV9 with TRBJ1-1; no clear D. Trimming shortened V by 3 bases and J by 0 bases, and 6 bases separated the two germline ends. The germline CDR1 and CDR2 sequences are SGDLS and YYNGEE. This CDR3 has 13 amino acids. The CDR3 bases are TGTGCCAGCAGCGCCGATATGAACACTGAAGCTTTCTTT. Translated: CASSADMNTEAFF.

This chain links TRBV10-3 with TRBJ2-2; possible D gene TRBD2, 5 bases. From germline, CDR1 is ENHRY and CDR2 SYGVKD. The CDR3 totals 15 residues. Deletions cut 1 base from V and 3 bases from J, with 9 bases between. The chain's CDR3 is CAISEYGLDTGELFF. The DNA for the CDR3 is TGTGCCATCAGTGAGTACGGACTCGACACCGGGGAGCTGTTTTTT.

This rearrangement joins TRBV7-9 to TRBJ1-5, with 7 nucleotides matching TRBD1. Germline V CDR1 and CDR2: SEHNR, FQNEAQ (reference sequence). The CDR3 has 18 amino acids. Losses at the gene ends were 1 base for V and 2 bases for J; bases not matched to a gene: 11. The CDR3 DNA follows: TGTGCCAGCAGCTTAGGGGTCCACGTTCAGGGGGGCAATCAGCCCCAGCATTTT. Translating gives CASSLGVHVQGGNQPQHF.

The CDR3 sequence is CASSPLQAGTGVFF. Written as DNA, the CDR3 is TGTGCCAGCAGCCCATTACAAGCCGGGACAGGGGTGTTTTTT. The V gene is TRBV7-8, the J gene TRBJ2-2, with TRBD1 identical over 10 bases. Trimming at V came to 5 bases and at J to 15 bases, leaving 12 bases not matched to a gene. The CDR3 has 14 amino acids. In germline, CDR1 is SGHVS, CDR2 FQNEAQ.

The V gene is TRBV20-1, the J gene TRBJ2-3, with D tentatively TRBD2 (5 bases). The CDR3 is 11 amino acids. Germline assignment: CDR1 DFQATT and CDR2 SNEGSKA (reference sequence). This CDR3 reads CTPTGTDTQYF. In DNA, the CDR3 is TGCACCCCCACGGGGACAGATACGCAGTATTTT.